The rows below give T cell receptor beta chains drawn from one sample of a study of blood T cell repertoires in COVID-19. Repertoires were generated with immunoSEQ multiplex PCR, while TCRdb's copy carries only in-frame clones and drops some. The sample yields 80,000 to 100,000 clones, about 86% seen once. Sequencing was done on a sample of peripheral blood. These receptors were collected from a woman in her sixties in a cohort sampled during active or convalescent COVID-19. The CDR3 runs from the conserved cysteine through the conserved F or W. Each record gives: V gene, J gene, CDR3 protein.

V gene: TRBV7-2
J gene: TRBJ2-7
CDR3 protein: CASSVTGGVSYEQYF

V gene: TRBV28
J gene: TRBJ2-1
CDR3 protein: CASSLSWQDYNEQFF

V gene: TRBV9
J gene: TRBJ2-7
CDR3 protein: CASYKRGQRYPPSPHSLSYEQYF

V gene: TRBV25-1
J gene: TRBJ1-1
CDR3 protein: CASSEGPGTEAFF

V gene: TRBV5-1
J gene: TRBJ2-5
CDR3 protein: CASSRRGSTIKETQYF

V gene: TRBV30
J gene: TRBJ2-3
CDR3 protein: CAWMVGGTDTQYF

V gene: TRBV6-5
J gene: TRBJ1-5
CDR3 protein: CASNTDYSNQPQHF

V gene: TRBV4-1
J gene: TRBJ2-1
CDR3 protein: CASSQSSLGTRTHEQFF

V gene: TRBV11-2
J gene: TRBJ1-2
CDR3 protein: CASSSSSPGYGYTF

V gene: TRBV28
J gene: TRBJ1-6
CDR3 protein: CASSFSEYSPLHF

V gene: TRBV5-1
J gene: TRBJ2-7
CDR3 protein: CASSRMDRASYEQYF

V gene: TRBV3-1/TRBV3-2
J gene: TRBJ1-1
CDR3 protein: CASSQQGLHTEAFF

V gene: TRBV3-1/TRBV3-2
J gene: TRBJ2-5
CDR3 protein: CASSPQFSRGGRETQYF

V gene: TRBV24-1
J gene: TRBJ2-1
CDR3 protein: CATSDGAPGGPGPYNEQFF

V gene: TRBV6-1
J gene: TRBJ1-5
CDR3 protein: CASSDRWQAINQPQHF

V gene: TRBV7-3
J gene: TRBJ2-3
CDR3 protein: CASSTGLAGATDTQYF

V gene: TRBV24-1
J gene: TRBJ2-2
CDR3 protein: CATSDFNPPGELFF

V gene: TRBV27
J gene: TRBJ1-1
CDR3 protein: CASRSSMNTEAFF

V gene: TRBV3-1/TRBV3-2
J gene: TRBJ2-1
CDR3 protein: CASSHAPRAAGGPEQFF

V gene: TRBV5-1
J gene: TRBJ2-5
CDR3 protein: CASSLRGGSGETQYF

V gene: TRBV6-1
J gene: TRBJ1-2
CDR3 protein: CASSEGQHGYTF

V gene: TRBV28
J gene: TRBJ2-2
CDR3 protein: CASTSGMNTGELFF

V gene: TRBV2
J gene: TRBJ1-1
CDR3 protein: CASSGGGFEAFF

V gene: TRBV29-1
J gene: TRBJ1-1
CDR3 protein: CSWGENTEAFF

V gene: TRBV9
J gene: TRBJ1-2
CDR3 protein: CASSPRQPANYGYTF

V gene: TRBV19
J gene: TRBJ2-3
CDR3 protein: CASSAIGGASDTQYF

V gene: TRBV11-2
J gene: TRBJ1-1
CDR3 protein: CASSLELAGTEAFF

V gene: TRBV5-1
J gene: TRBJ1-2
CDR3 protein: CASSSRGTNYGYTF

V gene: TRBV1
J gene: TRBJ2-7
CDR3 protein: CTSSQGGRKDEQYF

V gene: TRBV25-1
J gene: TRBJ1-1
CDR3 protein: CASRTGTGPPFF

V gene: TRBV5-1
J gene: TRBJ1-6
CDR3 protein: CASSPDRSSPLHF

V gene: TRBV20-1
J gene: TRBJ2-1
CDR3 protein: CSASTEYNEQFF